Below, 2 T cell receptor beta chains from the same sample are listed, as sequenced in a study of shared clonotypes between healthy human individuals. Assay used: immunoSEQ multiplex PCR; TCRdb lists only in-frame clones, some missing. Of 2 million to 2.5 million clones in the sample, 85% to 95% were seen once. Naive CD8 isolation took CD45RO-negative cells positively selected for CCR7 and excluded terminally differentiated effector memory CD45RA+ cells. The material sequenced was naive CD8+ T cells from PBMCs. These receptors all come from a man between 18 and 29 years old in good health. Some clones in this sample may be carry-over from other donors' samples.

Note on this clone: This specimen includes other DNA sequences encoding the same CDR3. The chain carries TRBV2 and TRBJ2-7; 10 nucleotides line up with TRBD2. The CDR3 has 15 amino acids. From germline, CDR1 is SNHLY and CDR2 FYNNEI. V gave up 4 bases and J gave up 4 bases; unmatched junction bases: 7. CDR3 in DNA: TGTGCCAGCAGTGCGGCTAGCGGGAGCCCATACGAGCAGTACTTC. Translating it yields CASSAASGSPYEQYF.

The sample holds a few counts of this clone. This specimen includes other DNA sequences encoding the same CDR3. The rearrangement links TRBV19 to TRBJ1-1, with D uncertain. CDR3 size: 13 residues. The V gene lost 5 bases and the J gene lost 1 base, with 8 bases spanning the gap. Germline-derived CDR1 and CDR2 are LNHDA and SQIVND (reference sequence). The CDR3 sequence: CASSPSGNTEAFF. In nucleotides, the CDR3 is TGTGCCAGTAGTCCGTCTGGGAACACTGAAGCTTTCTTT.